The clone carrying this TCR beta chain occurred a few times. These data come from a study of radiation and T cells in renal cell carcinoma. Study as a whole: Nephrectomy followed 15 Gy stereotactic body radiation by 4 weeks.

Indicated time point: blood 2 weeks post-SBRT. Treatment defined: 15 Gy SBRT to primary tumor, nephrectomy 4 weeks later. The tumor was a clear cell renal cell carcinoma. The germline V gene encodes CDR1 SGHVS and CDR2 FQNEAQ. The CDR3 is 14 residues long. Trimming stripped 1 base from V and 5 bases from J, with 6 bases between. Profiled with immunoSEQ multiplex PCR; TCRdb holds only in-frame clones, not every one. The sample records about 150,000 clones, over 80% being singletons. The starting material was blood, obtained from a patient whose treatment included radiotherapy and nephrectomy. This sequence originates from a woman aged 45-65 years with renal cell carcinoma. This sequence joins TRBV7-8 and TRBJ1-6, with D unresolved. The CDR3 DNA reads TGTGCCAGCAGCTTAGAGAGTAATAATTCACCCCTCCACTTT. This gives the protein CASSLESNNSPLHF.